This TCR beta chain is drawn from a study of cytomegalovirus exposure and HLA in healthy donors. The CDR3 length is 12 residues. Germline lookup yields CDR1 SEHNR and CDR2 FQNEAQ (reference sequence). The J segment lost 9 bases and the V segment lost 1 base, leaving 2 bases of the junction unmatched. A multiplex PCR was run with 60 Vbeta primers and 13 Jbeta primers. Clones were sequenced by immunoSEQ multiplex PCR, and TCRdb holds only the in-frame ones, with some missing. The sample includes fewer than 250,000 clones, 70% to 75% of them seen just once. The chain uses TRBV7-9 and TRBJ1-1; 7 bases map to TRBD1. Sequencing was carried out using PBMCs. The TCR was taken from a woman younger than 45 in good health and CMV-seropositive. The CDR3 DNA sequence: TGTGCCAGCAGCTTAGGGACAGGCAAAGCTTTCTTT. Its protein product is CASSLGTGKAFF. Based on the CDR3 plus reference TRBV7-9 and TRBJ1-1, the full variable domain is DTGVSQNPRHKITKRGQNVTFRCDPISEHNRLYWYRQTLGQGPEFLTYFQNEAQLEKSRLLSDRFSAERPKGSFSTLEIQRTEQGDSAMYLCASSLGTGKAFFGQGTRLTVV.